The table lists the clone carrying this TCR beta chain with a few counts. Its antigen is currently unknown. This specimen includes other DNA sequences encoding the same CDR3. The record originates from a study of beta chain features in type 1 diabetes. Whole-study findings and limits: The study found that naive, central memory and Treg TCRB repertoires appeared more similar in patients than in healthy donors.

Germline V CDR1 and CDR2: SEHNR, FQNEAQ (reference sequence). This CDR3 region has 12 residues. Trimming left V 5 bases short and J 0 bases short, with 3 bases between. Expressed TCRB transcripts got sequenced, as all isolated RNA was reverse transcribed. Sequenced by immunoSEQ multiplex PCR; TCRdb stores in-frame clones only, minus some. The profile covers hundreds of thousands of clones, with about 12% appearing a single time and 0.017% taken by the ten largest. The rearrangement uses TRBV7-9 and TRBJ2-3, with D unresolved. The sequencing sample was made of naive CD4+ T cells from blood. The clonotype comes from a man aged 18 to 35 in good health. DNA of the CDR3: TGTGCCAGCAGCCCAAGCACAGATACGCAGTATTTT. This encodes CASSPSTDTQYF. Full variable domain (outside the CDR3, taken from reference TRBV7-9 and TRBJ2-3): DTGVSQNPRHKITKRGQNVTFRCDPISEHNRLYWYRQTLGQGPEFLTYFQNEAQLEKSRLLSDRFSAERPKGSFSTLEIQRTEQGDSAMYLCASSPSTDTQYFGPGTRLTVL.